A selection of T cell receptor beta chains follows, all from one sample in a study of blood T cell repertoires in COVID-19. Clones were read by immunoSEQ multiplex PCR, and TCRdb kept only the in-frame ones, dropping some. The sample gives approximately 410,000 clones, 86% of which show up once; approximately 1.5% is in the top ten. The material sequenced was peripheral blood. Receptor source: a woman younger than 45 with active or convalescent COVID-19. Each CDR3 is given with its conserved first and last residue. A D gene is named only where the DNA matches it firmly. Clone size is shown for a subset of rows, as once, few, many or a class of expanded clone.

CDR3nt: TGTGCCAGCCAAGCCTGGAACACTGAAGCTTTCTTT; CDR3aa: CASQAWNTEAFF; d_gene: .; j_gene: TRBJ1-1; v_gene: TRBV9; abundance: .
CDR3nt: TGTGCCACTACACCCCGGGACAGGGATGGCTACACCTTC; CDR3aa: CATTPRDRDGYTF; d_gene: TRBD1; j_gene: TRBJ1-2; v_gene: TRBV6-5; abundance: few
CDR3nt: TGTGCCAGCAGTCCAGGACAGGGGAGTAACTATGGCTACACCTTC; CDR3aa: CASSPGQGSNYGYTF; d_gene: TRBD1; j_gene: TRBJ1-2; v_gene: TRBV5-5; abundance: .
CDR3nt: TGTGCCAGCAGCTTGCTCTTAGCGGGGAATTCACCCCTCCACTTT; CDR3aa: CASSLLLAGNSPLHF; d_gene: .; j_gene: TRBJ1-6; v_gene: TRBV11-2; abundance: .
CDR3nt: TGTGCCAGCAGTCCTAGAGGGGGTACAACTGGAAACACCATATATTTT; CDR3aa: CASSPRGGTTGNTIYF; d_gene: .; j_gene: TRBJ1-3; v_gene: TRBV28; abundance: .
CDR3nt: TGTGCCAGCAGTTTTGGACAGACCGGTTATGGCTACACCTTC; CDR3aa: CASSFGQTGYGYTF; d_gene: .; j_gene: TRBJ1-2; v_gene: TRBV27; abundance: .
CDR3nt: TGTGCCAGCAGCCGCGAGAGGGACTATAAAACCGGGGAGCTGTTTTTT; CDR3aa: CASSRERDYKTGELFF; d_gene: TRBD2; j_gene: TRBJ2-2; v_gene: TRBV7-9; abundance: .
CDR3nt: TGTGCCAGTAGCCGCCCAGGGGGTAGCTCCTACAATGAGCAGTTCTTC; CDR3aa: CASSRPGGSSYNEQFF; d_gene: TRBD1; j_gene: TRBJ2-1; v_gene: TRBV19; abundance: .
CDR3nt: TGTGCCTGGGAGGTAGGAGCTGGGGCCAACGTCCTGACTTTC; CDR3aa: CAWEVGAGANVLTF; d_gene: .; j_gene: TRBJ2-6; v_gene: TRBV30; abundance: .
CDR3nt: TGCAGCGTTGAAGGGGCAGATAGCTCCTACGAGCAGTACTTC; CDR3aa: CSVEGADSSYEQYF; d_gene: .; j_gene: TRBJ2-7; v_gene: TRBV29-1; abundance: .
CDR3nt: TGTGCCAGCAGCCGAACCTTTGCGGGGGATTTGCATGAGCAGTTCTTC; CDR3aa: CASSRTFAGDLHEQFF; d_gene: TRBD2; j_gene: TRBJ2-1; v_gene: TRBV4-2; abundance: once
CDR3nt: TGTGCCAGCACGGACAGGGGGCAAGAAAAACTGTTTTTT; CDR3aa: CASTDRGQEKLFF; d_gene: TRBD1; j_gene: TRBJ1-4; v_gene: TRBV19; abundance: .
CDR3nt: TGTGCCAGCAGTGAAGTCGGACAGGGAGTATCACCCCTCCACTTT; CDR3aa: CASSEVGQGVSPLHF; d_gene: TRBD1; j_gene: TRBJ1-6; v_gene: TRBV6-1; abundance: .
CDR3nt: TGCGCCAGCAGCGAAGGAGGTCCCGTCACCGAGCAGTACTTC; CDR3aa: CASSEGGPVTEQYF; d_gene: .; j_gene: TRBJ2-7; v_gene: TRBV4-1; abundance: .
CDR3nt: TGCGCCACTACGTTCGACAGGGGCGGTGATGGCTACACCTTC; CDR3aa: CATTFDRGGDGYTF; d_gene: TRBD1; j_gene: TRBJ1-2; v_gene: TRBV5-1; abundance: once
CDR3nt: TGTGCCAGCAGCCCGGGACTAAGTAGCACAGATACGCAGTATTTT; CDR3aa: CASSPGLSSTDTQYF; d_gene: TRBD2; j_gene: TRBJ2-3; v_gene: TRBV7-8; abundance: .
CDR3nt: TGCGCCAGCAGTGCAGGGCTGAACACTGAAGCTTTCTTT; CDR3aa: CASSAGLNTEAFF; d_gene: .; j_gene: TRBJ1-1; v_gene: TRBV10-2; abundance: .
CDR3nt: TGTGCCAGCAGTTTAGCGGGGGCGGGCACAGATACGCAGTATTTT; CDR3aa: CASSLAGAGTDTQYF; d_gene: TRBD2; j_gene: TRBJ2-3; v_gene: TRBV5-4; abundance: few
CDR3nt: TGTGCCAGCAGGACTGACGAGAGACAGGGAGGTCATAGCTTC; CDR3aa: CASRTDERQGGHSF; d_gene: TRBD1; j_gene: TRBJ1-2; v_gene: TRBV2; abundance: .
CDR3nt: TGTGCCAGCAGCTACGGACTAGCGGGAGGGCCGGAGACCGGGGAGCTGTTTTTT; CDR3aa: CASSYGLAGGPETGELFF; d_gene: TRBD2; j_gene: TRBJ2-2; v_gene: TRBV13; abundance: .
CDR3nt: TGTGCCATCAGAACCCAGGGGGCGGAGACCCAGTACTTC; CDR3aa: CAIRTQGAETQYF; d_gene: TRBD1; j_gene: TRBJ2-5; v_gene: TRBV10-3; abundance: .
CDR3nt: TGTGCCAGTAGTAGTGGTCCGGGGGGCGCCTATGGCTACACCTTC; CDR3aa: CASSSGPGGAYGYTF; d_gene: .; j_gene: TRBJ1-2; v_gene: TRBV19; abundance: .
CDR3nt: TGCGCCAGCAGCCAGGGACAGGGTGCTAACTATGGCTACACCTTC; CDR3aa: CASSQGQGANYGYTF; d_gene: TRBD1; j_gene: TRBJ1-2; v_gene: TRBV5-1; abundance: .
CDR3nt: TGCGCCAGCAGCCGAGGGTCTACAGGGTCCAATGAGCAGTTCTTC; CDR3aa: CASSRGSTGSNEQFF; d_gene: .; j_gene: TRBJ2-1; v_gene: TRBV5-1; abundance: .
CDR3nt: TGTGCCAGCAGAAAGGACAGCCCGCCCTACGAGCAGTACTTC; CDR3aa: CASRKDSPPYEQYF; d_gene: .; j_gene: TRBJ2-7; v_gene: TRBV6-5; abundance: .
CDR3nt: TGTGCCAGCAGTACCAATCCAAGTAATAGTGAAGCTTTCTTT; CDR3aa: CASSTNPSNSEAFF; d_gene: .; j_gene: TRBJ1-1; v_gene: TRBV6-5; abundance: .
CDR3nt: TGTGCCAGCAGTGAATTTCGTGACACAGGGCGCACCTTC; CDR3aa: CASSEFRDTGRTF; d_gene: .; j_gene: TRBJ1-2; v_gene: TRBV25-1; abundance: few
CDR3nt: TGTGCCAGCAGTGGACCGGGACAGGGGGGCAATCAGCCCCAGCATTTT; CDR3aa: CASSGPGQGGNQPQHF; d_gene: TRBD1; j_gene: TRBJ1-5; v_gene: TRBV6-6; abundance: few
CDR3nt: TGTGCCAGCAGCAGTAGCGGGCCTGGAGGGGATACGCAGTATTTT; CDR3aa: CASSSSGPGGDTQYF; d_gene: TRBD2; j_gene: TRBJ2-3; v_gene: TRBV6-5; abundance: .
CDR3nt: TGTGCCAGCAGCTCTTACTCCTATGGCTACACCTTC; CDR3aa: CASSSYSYGYTF; d_gene: .; j_gene: TRBJ1-2; v_gene: TRBV7-9; abundance: once
CDR3nt: TGTGCCAGTAGTGAAGGACAGGGGAGTCAGCCCCAGCATTTT; CDR3aa: CASSEGQGSQPQHF; d_gene: TRBD1; j_gene: TRBJ1-5; v_gene: TRBV19; abundance: .
CDR3nt: TGTGCCAGTAGCTCTCCCCCGGGGAAAAGTCAGCCCCAGCATTTT; CDR3aa: CASSSPPGKSQPQHF; d_gene: .; j_gene: TRBJ1-5; v_gene: TRBV19; abundance: .
CDR3nt: TGCGCCAGCAGTCAACCTAAGGGGAGGCGAGAGACCCAGTACTTC; CDR3aa: CASSQPKGRRETQYF; d_gene: .; j_gene: TRBJ2-5; v_gene: TRBV23-1; abundance: .
CDR3nt: TGTGCCAGCACCGAGGGTTTGAACACTGAAGCTTTCTTT; CDR3aa: CASTEGLNTEAFF; d_gene: .; j_gene: TRBJ1-1; v_gene: TRBV5-6; abundance: once